This T cell receptor beta chain was observed in a study of tumor-infiltrating lymphocytes in primary liver carcinoma. The study's findings and limits: Tumors carried a top-250-clone fraction significantly exceeding that of blood (p = 0.039). The overlap of tumor-adjacent and tumor-blood pairs was smaller than that of tumor region pairs.

This clonotype turned up a few times. Its antigen remains unknown. TCR beta cDNA was made from 400 to 500 ng total RNA with a constant-region primer. Slightly modified ARM-PCR with three nested multiplex PCR rounds yielded TCR beta libraries. In the first two PCR rounds, TRBV1-TRBV30 forward primers were paired with a C-beta reverse primer, and each round lasted roughly 9 cycles. In TCRdb, the multiplex PCR reads were re-called with MiXCR into one record per CDR3 protein. The sample consists of 100,000 or so distinct CDR3 sequences, about 67% of them appearing once. Co-extraction yielded RNA and DNA from about 20-30 mg of unsorted bulk tissue. The germline V gene has CDR1 SGHTA and CDR2 FQGNSA. V lost 2 bases, J lost 7 bases, and 7 bases lay in between. The CDR3 is 12 residues long.

The rearrangement uses TRBV7-2 and TRBJ2-3; D not certain. Input material: liver tumor tissue from sampling region 2. Subset reported: tumor region T2, inferior pole. This clonotype originated in a woman aged 55-70 years with primary liver carcinoma and hepatitis B virus infection. CDR3 in amino acids: CASSLNRNTQYF. The CDR3 DNA sequence: TGTGCCAGCAGCTTAAATCGAAATACGCAGTATTTT.